What follows are 32 T cell receptor beta chains derived from one specimen sequenced in a study of cytomegalovirus exposure and HLA in healthy donors. Sequencing was performed with immunoSEQ multiplex PCR; in TCRdb, only in-frame clones are kept and a portion is missing. The sample yields 220,000 or so clones, approximately 82% seen once. Sequencing input: PBMCs. The receptor source for this set is a woman aged 18-29 years in good health and CMV-seronegative.

The V and J genes are TRBV13 and TRBJ2-1, with TRBD2 as a possible D gene (5 bases). Trimming pared 2 bases from V and 0 bases from J, leaving 8 bases between. Germline V lookup: CDR1 PRHDT, CDR2 FYEKMQ (reference sequence). CDR3 length: 15 amino acids. The CDR3 reads CASSLLLGSYNEQFF. The CDR3 coding sequence is TGTGCCAGCAGCTTACTACTAGGCTCCTACAATGAGCAGTTCTTC.

V usage is TRBV5-1 and J usage is TRBJ2-1, with D unresolved. The germline gives CDR1 SGHRS, CDR2 YFSETQ. The CDR3 consists of 11 residues. V lost 0 bases and J 8 bases, leaving 3 bases between the germline ends. CDR3 DNA sequence: TGCGCCAGCAGCTTGGGCCATGAGCAGTTCTTC. Protein sequence: CASSLGHEQFF. The variable domain in full, with the rest retrieved from reference TRBV5-1 and TRBJ2-1, is KAGVTQTPRYLIKTRGQQVTLSCSPISGHRSVSWYQQTPGQGLQFLFEYFSETQRNKGNFPGRFSGRQFSNSRSEMNVSTLELGDSALYLCASSLGHEQFFGPGTRLTVL.

This CDR3 is CRVAGTSTDTQYF. CDR3 DNA sequence: TGCAGGGTAGCCGGGACTAGCACAGATACGCAGTATTTT. V gene TRBV29-1 combines with J gene TRBJ2-3; D is perhaps TRBD2 (6 bases). Germline V gene data show CDR1 as SQVTM and CDR2 as ANQGSEA. The CDR3 spans 13 residues.

V gene TRBV30 combines with J gene TRBJ2-6; D call uncertain. CDR1 GTSNPN and CDR2 SVGIG come from the germline V gene (reference sequence). The germline V and J ends were trimmed by 2 bases and 0 bases, with 14 bases remaining between them. The CDR3 totals 17 residues. CDR3 nucleotides: TGTGCCTGGAGTTTACACCACACAACCTCTGGGGCCAACGTCCTGACTTTC. Translating it yields CAWSLHHTTSGANVLTF. Variable domain in full (rest from reference TRBV30 and TRBJ2-6): SQTIHQWPATLVQPVGSPLSLECTVEGTSNPNLYWYRQAAGRGLQLLFYSVGIGQISSEVPQNLSASRPQDRQFILSSKKLLLSDSGFYLCAWSLHHTTSGANVLTFGAGSRLTVL.

This clone appeared a single time. This chain connects TRBV6-5 to TRBJ2-7; D gene uncertain. V was clipped by 2 bases and J by 5 bases, with 13 bases between them. This CDR3 has 14 amino acids. Germline V lookup: CDR1 MNHEY, CDR2 SVGAGI. The CDR3 sequence is CASSYLVASNEQYF. The CDR3, as DNA: TGTGCCAGCAGTTACCTGGTGGCAAGCAACGAGCAGTACTTC.

The sample holds one count of this clone. The chain has TRBV25-1 and TRBJ1-1; D unclear. This CDR3 has 12 amino acids. V shed 5 bases and J shed 8 bases, with 12 bases lying between them. Germline CDR1 is MGHDK and CDR2 is SYGVNS. The CDR3 region has the DNA TGTGCCAGCAGTCTGACGGTGGGAGAAGCTTTCTTT. Its protein is CASSLTVGEAFF.

The gene calls are TRBV6-5 and TRBJ1-1; the D is unclear. Per the germline V gene, CDR1 is MNHEY and CDR2 is SVGAGI. This CDR3 region has 14 residues. The germline V and J ends were trimmed by 7 bases and 0 bases, with 12 bases remaining between them. In nucleotides, the CDR3 is TGTGCCAGCAACTCTGGCAGCTTGAACACTGAAGCTTTCTTT. Translated: CASNSGSLNTEAFF.

This clone was observed at least ten times. This sequence joins TRBV30 and TRBJ1-3, with D unclear. Trimming cost V 2 bases and J 6 bases, with 2 bases left between them. Per germline, CDR1 GTSNPN and CDR2 SVGIG (reference sequence). The CDR3 has 10 amino acids. CDR3 loop: CAWSTNTIYF. CDR3 sequence (DNA): TGTGCCTGGAGTACAAACACCATATATTTT. Full variable domain (missing parts from reference TRBV30 and TRBJ1-3): SQTIHQWPATLVQPVGSPLSLECTVEGTSNPNLYWYRQAAGRGLQLLFYSVGIGQISSEVPQNLSASRPQDRQFILSSKKLLLSDSGFYLCAWSTNTIYFGEGSWLTVV.

This chain links TRBV5-1 with TRBJ2-7; D may be TRBD1 (6 bases). The V gene's germline CDR1 is SGHRS and CDR2 YFSETQ. The CDR3 runs 15 residues. V was clipped by 5 bases and J by 1 base, with 16 bases between them. In DNA, the CDR3 is TGCGCCAGCAGACCGGGGACAAGGCTATCCTACGAGCAGTACTTC. Amino acids: CASRPGTRLSYEQYF.

V and J are TRBV2 and TRBJ1-2; D gene unclear. The V end lost 7 bases, the J end lost 7 bases, and 19 bases lay between the germline ends. Germline V gene lookup returns CDR1 SNHLY and CDR2 FYNNEI. This CDR3 has 14 residues. The CDR3 loop reads CASTPVGGVTGYTF. The CDR3 bases are TGTGCCAGCACCCCCGTGGGCGGCGTAACTGGCTACACCTTC.

Comments on this clone: This sample also contains other DNA sequences that code for the same CDR3. The J gene is TRBJ1-1, the V gene TRBV5-1; no definite D call. V was pared by 0 bases and J by 1 base, with 10 bases between. The CDR3 has 15 residues. CDR1 is SGHRS, CDR2 YFSETQ, per germline. The CDR3 DNA reads as TGCGCCAGCAGCTTGGTTCCCAGCGGGAACACTGAAGCTTTCTTT. Translation gives CASSLVPSGNTEAFF.

The V gene is TRBV7-3, the J gene TRBJ2-3, with D hard to call. V was clipped by 2 bases and J by 0 bases, with 6 bases between them. CDR1 is SGHTA and CDR2 is FQGTGA in the germline V gene. The CDR3 has 14 residues. The CDR3 DNA follows: TGTGCCAGCAGCTTAGGTTCTAGCACAGATACGCAGTATTTT. This translates into CASSLGSSTDTQYF.

This clone was recorded a few times. The chain joins TRBV11-2 to TRBJ2-7; 7 positions agree with TRBD2. Trimming cost V 0 bases and J 6 bases; bases outside gene matches: 5. The CDR3 has 14 amino acids. Germline assignment: CDR1 SGHAT and CDR2 FQNNGV. The CDR3: CASSLDRGGGEQYF. The CDR3, as DNA: TGTGCCAGCAGCTTAGATCGGGGCGGGGGCGAGCAGTACTTC.

The chain uses TRBV2 and TRBJ2-7, with a tentative D call TRBD2 (5 bases). The CDR3 contains 12 residues. V lost 6 bases and J 0 bases, leaving 6 bases between the germline ends. Germline V gene lookup returns CDR1 SNHLY and CDR2 FYNNEI. For the CDR3, the DNA is TGTGCCAGCAGCACTAGCTCCTACGAGCAGTACTTC. Amino acid sequence: CASSTSSYEQYF.

The chain recombines TRBV6-6 with TRBJ1-2; D gene ambiguous. The V end was cut by 11 bases, the J end by 8 bases, with 9 bases between. The CDR3 has 9 residues. Per the germline V gene, CDR1 is MNHNY and CDR2 is SVGAGI (reference sequence). The CDR3 loop is CAGTDGYTF. The CDR3 coding sequence is TGTGCCGGTACAGACGGCTACACCTTC.

The chain links TRBV6-6 to TRBJ1-6; D is uncertain. Germline V gene lookup returns CDR1 MNHNY and CDR2 SVGAGI (reference sequence). Trimming removed 0 bases at V and 0 bases at J, with 6 bases between. The CDR3 extends over 16 amino acids. DNA for the CDR3: TGTGCCAGCAGTTACTCTACGATCTCCTATAATTCACCCCTCCACTTT. Translated: CASSYSTISYNSPLHF.

The rearrangement uses TRBV7-3 and TRBJ2-5, with 15 positions matching TRBD2. In germline, CDR1 is SGHTA, CDR2 FQGTGA. V lost 2 bases and J lost 3; bases outside the gene matches: 4. The CDR3 covers 17 residues. This CDR3 is CASSLSGTSGGKETQYF. The CDR3, as DNA: TGTGCCAGCAGCTTATCCGGGACTAGCGGGGGGAAAGAGACCCAGTACTTC.

The chain is built from TRBV6-5 and TRBJ1-1; a weak D match, TRBD1 (5 bases). The CDR3 contains 15 residues. V shed 6 bases and J shed 4 bases, with 18 bases lying between them. CDR1 is MNHEY, CDR2 SVGAGI, per germline. The CDR3, as DNA: TGTGCCAGCAGGTATACCGGGGGATGGGGCACTGAAGCTTTCTTT. This translates into CASRYTGGWGTEAFF.

The chain has TRBV18 and TRBJ2-6; D unclear. Germline lookup yields CDR1 KGHSH and CDR2 LQKENI. The V end lost 4 bases, the J end lost 0 bases, and 4 bases lay between the germline ends. The CDR3 length is 14 residues. Written as DNA, the CDR3 is TGTGCCAGCTCACGGGGCTCTGGGGCCAACGTCCTGACTTTC. The encoded protein is CASSRGSGANVLTF.

The table lists this clone with a count of one. The chain employs TRBV6-1 and TRBJ2-3; TRBD1 might be the D (6 bases). Trimming took 8 bases from V and 1 from J, leaving 16 bases between them. This CDR3 has 15 amino acids. Germline V gene sequence: CDR1 MNHNS, CDR2 SASEGT. The CDR3 region has the DNA TGTGCCAGCGTGACAGGTCCTTGGGGCACAGATACGCAGTATTTT. Amino acid sequence: CASVTGPWGTDTQYF.

This clone was detected a few times. The rearrangement joins TRBV28 to TRBJ1-2; a weak D match, TRBD1 (6 bases). The CDR3 runs to 13 residues. The V end was cut by 7 bases, the J end by 6 bases, with 15 bases between. CDR1 is MDHEN and CDR2 is SYDVKM in the germline V gene. DNA for the CDR3: TGTGCCAGCACCCGGGACATCTATCATGGCTACACCTTC. Its protein product is CASTRDIYHGYTF.

This clone has more than one count but fewer than ten. V gene TRBV29-1 combines with J gene TRBJ1-2; a possible D gene is TRBD1 (6 bases). The length of the CDR3 is 12 residues. Germline loops: CDR1 SQVTM, CDR2 ANQGSEA. V was trimmed by 7 bases and J by 0 bases, leaving 9 bases between them. CDR3 protein: CSAGTTNYGYTF. The CDR3 coding sequence is TGCAGCGCCGGGACAACTAACTATGGCTACACCTTC. The full variable domain, completed using reference TRBV29-1 and TRBJ1-2, is SAVISQKPSRDICQRGTSLTIQCQVDSQVTMMFWYRQQPGQSLTLIATANQGSEATYESGFVIDKFPISRPNLTFSTLTVSNMSPEDSSIYLCSAGTTNYGYTFGSGTRLTVV.

CDR3 coding DNA: TGTGCCAGCAGGGGCGGAGTCATCACAGATACGCAGTATTTT. Amino acid sequence: CASRGGVITDTQYF. V usage is TRBV6-1 and J usage is TRBJ2-3; no clear D gene. Trimming cost V 6 bases and J 2 bases, with 12 bases left between them. Germline V lookup: CDR1 MNHNS, CDR2 SASEGT. The CDR3 has 14 amino acids.

V gene TRBV10-3 combines with J gene TRBJ1-5; D remains ambiguous. There are 12 residues in the CDR3. Looked up from germline, CDR1 is ENHRY and CDR2 is SYGVKD. V gave up 8 bases and J gave up 1 base, with 6 bases separating them. The CDR3 loop reads CAIAPSNQPQHF. The DNA for the CDR3 is TGTGCCATCGCTCCAAGCAATCAGCCCCAGCATTTT.

Of note for this clone: Within the sample, other DNA sequences also encode this same CDR3. The genes are TRBV7-9 and TRBJ1-1; D unresolved. Germline V gene data show CDR1 as SEHNR and CDR2 as FQNEAQ (reference sequence). The CDR3 length is 13 residues. V lost 0 bases and J 2 bases, leaving 4 bases between the germline ends. The CDR3 nucleotides are TGTGCCAGCAGCTTAGCGACAAACACTGAAGCTTTCTTT. This gives the protein CASSLATNTEAFF. Together with reference TRBV7-9 and TRBJ1-1, the CDR3 gives the full variable domain: DTGVSQNPRHKITKRGQNVTFRCDPISEHNRLYWYRQTLGQGPEFLTYFQNEAQLEKSRLLSDRFSAERPKGSFSTLEIQRTEQGDSAMYLCASSLATNTEAFFGQGTRLTVV.

The chain combines TRBV11-2 with TRBJ1-2, with D perhaps TRBD1 (5 bases). The CDR3 has 14 residues. The V end lost 4 bases, the J end lost 6 bases, and 15 bases lay between the germline ends. Per the germline V gene, CDR1 is SGHAT and CDR2 is FQNNGV. The CDR3: CASSSQGRVNGYTF. CDR3 DNA sequence: TGTGCCAGCAGCTCTCAGGGTCGCGTAAATGGCTACACCTTC.

The chain is built from TRBV25-1 and TRBJ2-1, with a weak D call TRBD2 (7 bases). The CDR3 runs to 14 residues. V lost 7 bases to trimming and J lost 5 bases, with 15 bases between them. Germline V gene data show CDR1 as MGHDK and CDR2 as SYGVNS. CDR3: CASTWGGADNEQFF. For the CDR3, the DNA is TGTGCCAGCACCTGGGGGGGCGCAGACAATGAGCAGTTCTTC.

About this clone itself: At the DNA level, this CDR3 is encoded by other sequences in the same sample as well. V usage is TRBV27 and J usage is TRBJ2-1, with D possibly called TRBD1 or TRBD2 (5 bases each). The CDR3 runs 14 residues. The ends were cut back, 4 bases at V and 4 bases at J, with 11 bases in the middle. Germline V gene data show CDR1 as MNHEY and CDR2 as SMNVEV (reference sequence). The DNA for the CDR3 is TGTGCCAGCAGTTCCGGGGCAGGGTACAATGAGCAGTTCTTC. Translating it yields CASSSGAGYNEQFF.

The chain joins TRBV29-1 to TRBJ1-2, with a weak D call TRBD1 (5 bases). The CDR3 extends over 14 amino acids. CDR1 and CDR2 from the germline V gene are SQVTM and ANQGSEA. V lost 2 bases and J lost 5, with 15 bases in between. The CDR3 reads CSVESPGTAYGYTF. The CDR3 DNA reads as TGCAGCGTTGAATCCCCTGGGACTGCTTATGGCTACACCTTC.

The gene calls are TRBV2 and TRBJ2-7; no definite D call. Germline V gene sequence: CDR1 SNHLY, CDR2 FYNNEI. The CDR3 has 10 residues. The V gene lost 7 bases and the J gene lost 6 bases, with 7 bases spanning the gap. In nucleotides, the CDR3 is TGTGCCAGCATGGGTCCCGAGCAGTACTTC. Protein product: CASMGPEQYF.

The gene calls are TRBV4-1 and TRBJ2-6; D unclear. Germline V gives CDR1 MGHRA, CDR2 YSYEKL. V was cut by 4 bases and J by 0 bases, with 10 bases left in between. This CDR3 contains 16 residues. This CDR3 is CASSREPSSGANVLTF. The CDR3 coding sequence is TGCGCCAGCAGCCGCGAACCGAGCTCTGGGGCCAACGTCCTGACTTTC.

The chain recombines TRBV30 with TRBJ2-7; 7 bases are a match to TRBD2. Germline trimming cut 5 bases from V and 4 bases from J; bases unmatched to any gene: 11. The CDR3 contains 14 residues. The V gene's germline CDR1 is GTSNPN and CDR2 SVGIG (reference sequence). CDR3 sequence reads: CAWGNGGSWYEQYF. CDR3 DNA: TGTGCCTGGGGGAATGGCGGGAGTTGGTACGAGCAGTACTTC. Full variable domain (missing parts from reference TRBV30 and TRBJ2-7): SQTIHQWPATLVQPVGSPLSLECTVEGTSNPNLYWYRQAAGRGLQLLFYSVGIGQISSEVPQNLSASRPQDRQFILSSKKLLLSDSGFYLCAWGNGGSWYEQYFGPGTRLTVT.